Listed below are T cell receptor beta chains from one sample, sequenced in a study of T cell responses to AZD1222 COVID-19 vaccine. Assay: immunoSEQ multiplex PCR; the TCRdb copy retains only in-frame clones and omits some. In the table there are about 70,000 clones, roughly 84% of which are singletons. The input for sequencing was peripheral blood, taken on day 0 of AZD1222 vaccination. All receptors come from an adult in good health. CDR3s include the opening cysteine and the closing phenylalanine or tryptophan. D genes are given only for firm matches. Clone size is not always given. Where it is, it says once, few, many or a class for expanded clones.

V gene,D gene,clone size,J gene,CDR3 DNA,CDR3 protein
TRBV11-2,.,.,TRBJ1-1,TGTGCCAGCAGCCCCTGGACAGCCCTGAACACTGAAGCTTTCTTT,CASSPWTALNTEAFF
TRBV7-9,TRBD1,.,TRBJ2-3,TGTGCCAGCAGTACAGGGGCCAGGGCAGATACGCAGTATTTT,CASSTGARADTQYF
TRBV5-1,TRBD1,.,TRBJ2-1,TGCGCCAGCAGCTTGGCCCAGGGGGCGGAAGATGAGCAGTTCTTC,CASSLAQGAEDEQFF
TRBV27,.,.,TRBJ1-2,TGTGCCAGCAGTTTTAGTTCGGGAGATGGCTACACCTTC,CASSFSSGDGYTF
TRBV7-9,TRBD1,.,TRBJ2-3,TGTGCCAGCAGCTCCCGGGACAGTGGGCCGTCTGGTACGCAGTATTTT,CASSSRDSGPSGTQYF
TRBV6-4,TRBD2,medium-sized,TRBJ2-3,TGTGCCAGCAGCCTTCTAGCGGGGGGATCAGATACGCAGTATTTT,CASSLLAGGSDTQYF
TRBV9,TRBD1,.,TRBJ1-1,TGTGCCAGCAGCACAAGGACAGGGTCCACTGAAGCTTTCTTT,CASSTRTGSTEAFF
TRBV2,.,.,TRBJ1-1,TGTGCCAGCAGGCAGGGTGGGGTTGCTGAAGCTTTCTTT,CASRQGGVAEAFF
TRBV7-8,.,.,TRBJ2-7,TGTGCCAGCAGCTTAGCGGGGGGAGCGCAGTACGAGCAGTACTTC,CASSLAGGAQYEQYF
TRBV3-1/TRBV3-2,.,.,TRBJ2-2,TGTGCCAGCAGCCATTCACGGGGGGCCACCGGGGAGCTGTTTTTT,CASSHSRGATGELFF
TRBV29-1,.,.,TRBJ1-2,TGCAGCGTTGAAGGGGGGCGAGGTGGCTACACCTTC,CSVEGGRGGYTF
TRBV19,TRBD1,.,TRBJ2-7,TGTGCCAGTAGTGCAATGCGACAGGGACCGGGAGAGCAGTACTTC,CASSAMRQGPGEQYF
TRBV18,.,.,TRBJ1-1,TGTGCCAGCTCACCACAAGAGGCCAGATCCACTGAAGCTTTCTTT,CASSPQEARSTEAFF
TRBV12-3/TRBV12-4,.,.,TRBJ2-5,TGTGCCAGCAGTTCTCGGCTGGAGACCCAGTACTTC,CASSSRLETQYF
TRBV10-3,.,.,TRBJ1-1,TGTGCCATCAGTGCGCCGCACAGGGCGGTAACTGAAGCTTTCTTT,CAISAPHRAVTEAFF
TRBV2,TRBD1,.,TRBJ2-7,TGTGCCAGCAACCCGGACAGGGGCCTCATGAACGAGCAGTACTTC,CASNPDRGLMNEQYF
TRBV10-3,.,.,TRBJ2-7,TGTGCCATCAGTGATGGCAGGGACTCCTACGAGCAGTACTTC,CAISDGRDSYEQYF
TRBV27,TRBD1,.,TRBJ2-1,TGTGCCAGCAGTTTTTCCCTCCCGGGACAGGGGTACAATGAGCAGTTCTTC,CASSFSLPGQGYNEQFF
TRBV4-2,.,.,TRBJ1-4,TGTGCCAGCAGCCCCGTATACGCAGGGCCCGGTAACAATGAAAAACTGTTTTTT,CASSPVYAGPGNNEKLFF
TRBV9,TRBD1,.,TRBJ2-6,TGTGCCAGCAGCAGATGGGACAGGAGCTCTGGGGCCAACGTCCTGACTTTC,CASSRWDRSSGANVLTF
TRBV19,TRBD1,few,TRBJ1-2,TGTGCCAGTACGGGGACAGCAGGAGGCTATGGCTACACCTTC,CASTGTAGGYGYTF
TRBV28,.,.,TRBJ1-2,TGTGCCAGCACCCATTCTGGAACCTATGGCTACACCTTC,CASTHSGTYGYTF
TRBV14,.,.,TRBJ1-3,TGTGCCAGCCGACAGGTCCAGGGTCGGAACACCATATATTTT,CASRQVQGRNTIYF
TRBV5-1,.,.,TRBJ1-4,TGCGCCAGCAGCTTGGCTAGGTCTAATGAAAAACTGTTTTTT,CASSLARSNEKLFF
TRBV5-4,.,.,TRBJ2-3,TGTGCCAGCAGCTTCTGGGGGACAGATACGCAGTATTTT,CASSFWGTDTQYF
TRBV4-2,TRBD1,.,TRBJ1-1,TGTGCCAGCAGCCAAGAGACAGGGAGGGGGATGAACACTGAAGCTTTCTTT,CASSQETGRGMNTEAFF
TRBV4-3,.,.,TRBJ1-6,TGCGCCAGCAGCCCAGTTGGGTATAATTCACCCCTCCACTTT,CASSPVGYNSPLHF
TRBV4-1,.,.,TRBJ2-4,TGCGCCAGCAGCCAAGAGGGGATTTACATTCAGTACTTC,CASSQEGIYIQYF